This T cell receptor (beta chain) is from a study of patients and donors after allogeneic stem cell transplantation. Ten or more counts support this clonotype. TCRdb reanalysed the RT-PCR reads using MiXCR and keeps one entry per CDR3 protein. The sample shows 920,000 or so distinct CDR3 sequences, more than 15% of them seen only once. Germline V gene data show CDR1 as SEHNR and CDR2 as FQNEAQ (reference sequence). This CDR3 has 13 amino acids. The V end lost 10 bases, the J end lost 7 bases, and 17 bases lay between the germline ends. The sequencing input was blood, either unsorted or a sorted T cell fraction (not recorded which). The receptor's source is a human donor who was either an allogeneic HSCT recipient or a stem cell or donor lymphocyte infusion donor (not recorded which). It is not recorded whose cells these are; they may come from a transplant donor. The chain combines TRBV7-9 with TRBJ2-1, with a possible D match to TRBD1 (5 bases). The CDR3 bases are TGTGCCACCTGGGGCCGACACGTTAATGAGCAGTTCTTC. Its translation: CATWGRHVNEQFF.